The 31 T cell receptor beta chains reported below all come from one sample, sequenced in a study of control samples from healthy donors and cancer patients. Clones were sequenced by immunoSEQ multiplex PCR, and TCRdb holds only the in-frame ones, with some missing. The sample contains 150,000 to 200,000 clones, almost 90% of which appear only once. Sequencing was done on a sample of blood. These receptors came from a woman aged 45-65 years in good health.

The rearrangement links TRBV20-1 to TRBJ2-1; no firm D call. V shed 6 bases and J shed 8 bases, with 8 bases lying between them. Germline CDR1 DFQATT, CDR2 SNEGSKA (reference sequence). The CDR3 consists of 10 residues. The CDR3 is CSAPYYEQFF. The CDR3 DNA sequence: TGCAGTGCCCCCTATTATGAGCAGTTCTTC.

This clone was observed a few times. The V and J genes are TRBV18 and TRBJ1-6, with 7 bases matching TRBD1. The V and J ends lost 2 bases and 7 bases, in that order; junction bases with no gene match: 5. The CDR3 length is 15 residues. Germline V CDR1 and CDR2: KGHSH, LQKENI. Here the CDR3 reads CASSPRTGENSPLHF. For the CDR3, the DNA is TGTGCCAGCTCACCAAGGACAGGCGAAAATTCACCCCTCCACTTT.

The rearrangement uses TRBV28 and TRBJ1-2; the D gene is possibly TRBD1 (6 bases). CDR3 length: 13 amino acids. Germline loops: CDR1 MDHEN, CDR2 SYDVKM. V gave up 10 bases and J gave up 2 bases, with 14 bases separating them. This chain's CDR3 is CAITQGMNYGYTF. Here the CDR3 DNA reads TGTGCCATCACACAGGGAATGAACTATGGCTACACCTTC.

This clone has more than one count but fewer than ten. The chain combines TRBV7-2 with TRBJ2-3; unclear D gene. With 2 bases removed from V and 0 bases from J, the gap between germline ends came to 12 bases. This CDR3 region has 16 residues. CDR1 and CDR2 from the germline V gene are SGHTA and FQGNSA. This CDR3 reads CASSLFGYSSTDTQYF. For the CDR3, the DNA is TGTGCCAGCAGCTTATTCGGGTACTCTAGCACAGATACGCAGTATTTT.

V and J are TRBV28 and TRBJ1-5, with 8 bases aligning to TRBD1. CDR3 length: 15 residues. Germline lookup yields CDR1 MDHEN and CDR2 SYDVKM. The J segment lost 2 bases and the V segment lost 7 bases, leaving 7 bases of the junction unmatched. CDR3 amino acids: CASISQGGRNQPQHF. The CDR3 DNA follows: TGTGCCAGCATTTCACAGGGGGGCCGCAATCAGCCCCAGCATTTT. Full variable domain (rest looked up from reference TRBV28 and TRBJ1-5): DVKVTQSSRYLVKRTGEKVFLECVQDMDHENMFWYRQDPGLGLRLIYFSYDVKMKEKGDIPEGYSVSREKKERFSLILESASTNQTSMYLCASISQGGRNQPQHFGDGTRLSIL.

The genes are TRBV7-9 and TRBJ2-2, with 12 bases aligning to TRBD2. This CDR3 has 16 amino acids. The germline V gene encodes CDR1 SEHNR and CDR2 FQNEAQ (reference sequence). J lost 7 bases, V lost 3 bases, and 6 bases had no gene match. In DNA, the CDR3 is TGTGCCAGCAGCTTTAGACTAGCGGGAGTTGTCGGGGAGCTGTTTTTT. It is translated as CASSFRLAGVVGELFF.

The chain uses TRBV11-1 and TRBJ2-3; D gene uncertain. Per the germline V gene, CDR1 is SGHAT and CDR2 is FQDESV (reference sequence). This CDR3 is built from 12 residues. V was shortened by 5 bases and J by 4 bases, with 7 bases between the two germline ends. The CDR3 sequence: CASSPGADTQYF. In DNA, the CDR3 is TGTGCCAGCAGCCCAGGAGCAGATACGCAGTATTTT.

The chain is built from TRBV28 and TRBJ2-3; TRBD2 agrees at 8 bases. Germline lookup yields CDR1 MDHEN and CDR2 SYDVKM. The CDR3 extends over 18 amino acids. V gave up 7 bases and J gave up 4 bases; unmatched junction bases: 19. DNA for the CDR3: TGTGCCAGCACCCCCATCGACAGTTCCGGGAGGGGGGCAGATACGCAGTATTTT. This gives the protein CASTPIDSSGRGADTQYF.

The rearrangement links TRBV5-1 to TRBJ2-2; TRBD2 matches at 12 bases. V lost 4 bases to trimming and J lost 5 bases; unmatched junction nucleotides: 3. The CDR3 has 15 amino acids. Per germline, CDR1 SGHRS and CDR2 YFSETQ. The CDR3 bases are TGCGCCAGCAGCGCCGGGACTAGCGGGACCGGGGAGCTGTTTTTT. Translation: CASSAGTSGTGELFF.

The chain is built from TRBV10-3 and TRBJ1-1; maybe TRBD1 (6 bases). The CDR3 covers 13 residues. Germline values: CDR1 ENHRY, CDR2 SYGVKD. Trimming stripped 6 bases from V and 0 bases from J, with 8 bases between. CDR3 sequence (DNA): TGTGCCATCAGGGACAGTTTGAACACTGAAGCTTTCTTT. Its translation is CAIRDSLNTEAFF.

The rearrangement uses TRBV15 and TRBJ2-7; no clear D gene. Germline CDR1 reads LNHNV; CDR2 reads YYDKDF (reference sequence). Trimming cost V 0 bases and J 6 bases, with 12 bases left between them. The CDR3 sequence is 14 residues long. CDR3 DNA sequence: TGTGCCACCAGCAGAGATTTGGTTTCGGGCGAGCAGTACTTC. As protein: CATSRDLVSGEQYF.

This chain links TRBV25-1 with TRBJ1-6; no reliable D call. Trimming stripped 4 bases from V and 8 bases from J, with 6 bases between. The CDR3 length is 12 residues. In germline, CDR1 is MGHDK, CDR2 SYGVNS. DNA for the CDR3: TGTGCCAGCAGTGTCGGATATTCACCCCTCCACTTT. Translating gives CASSVGYSPLHF.

The CDR3 coding sequence is TGTGCCATCAGTTTCGGGAAGCGGGGAGGCACAGATACGCAGTATTTT. This sequence encodes CAISFGKRGGTDTQYF. This rearrangement joins TRBV10-3 to TRBJ2-3; TRBD2 agrees at 7 bases. The CDR3 contains 16 residues. Germline V lookup: CDR1 ENHRY, CDR2 SYGVKD. The junction had 9 bases not matched to a gene; V was cut back by 5 bases and J by 1 base.

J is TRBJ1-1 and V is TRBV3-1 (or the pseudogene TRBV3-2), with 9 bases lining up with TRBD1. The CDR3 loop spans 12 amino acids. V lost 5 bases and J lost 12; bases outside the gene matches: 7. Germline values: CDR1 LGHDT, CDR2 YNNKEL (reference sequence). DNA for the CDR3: TGTGCCAGCAGCACCGGGACAGGGTTCACTTTCTTT. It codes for CASSTGTGFTFF.

The CDR3, as DNA: TGTGCCAGCAGGGAACGGGACACTTACACTGAAGCTTTCTTT. It yields the protein CASRERDTYTEAFF. V gene TRBV5-6 combines with J gene TRBJ1-1; D might be TRBD1 (6 bases). The CDR3 consists of 14 residues. Germline V gene data show CDR1 as SGHDT and CDR2 as YYEEEE. The ends were cut back, 5 bases at V and 3 bases at J, with 14 bases in the middle.

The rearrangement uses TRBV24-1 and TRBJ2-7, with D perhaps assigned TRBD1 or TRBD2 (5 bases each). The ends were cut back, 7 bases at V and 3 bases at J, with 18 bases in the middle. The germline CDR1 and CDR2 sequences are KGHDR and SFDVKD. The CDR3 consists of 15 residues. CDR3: CATSPGDHPNYEQYF. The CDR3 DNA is TGTGCCACCAGCCCCGGGGACCACCCCAACTACGAGCAGTACTTC.

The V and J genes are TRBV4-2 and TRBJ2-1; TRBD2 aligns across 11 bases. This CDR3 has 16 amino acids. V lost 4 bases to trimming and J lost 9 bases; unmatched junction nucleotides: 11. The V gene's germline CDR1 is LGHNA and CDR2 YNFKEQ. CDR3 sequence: CASSRALTSGISEQFF. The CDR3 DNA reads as TGTGCCAGCAGCCGCGCCCTGACTAGCGGGATAAGTGAGCAGTTCTTC.

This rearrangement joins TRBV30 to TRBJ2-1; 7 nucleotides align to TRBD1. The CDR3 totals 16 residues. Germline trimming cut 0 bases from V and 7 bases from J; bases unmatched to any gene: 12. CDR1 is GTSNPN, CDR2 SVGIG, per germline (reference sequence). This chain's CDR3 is CAWSVRYGQVMNEQFF. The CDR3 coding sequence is TGTGCCTGGAGTGTACGGTATGGACAGGTGATGAATGAGCAGTTCTTC.

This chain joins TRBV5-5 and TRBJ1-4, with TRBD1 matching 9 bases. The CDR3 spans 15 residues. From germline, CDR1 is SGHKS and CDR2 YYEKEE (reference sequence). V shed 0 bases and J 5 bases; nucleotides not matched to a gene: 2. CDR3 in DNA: TGTGCCAGCAGCTTGGTCGGGACAGGGAATGAAAAACTGTTTTTT. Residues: CASSLVGTGNEKLFF.

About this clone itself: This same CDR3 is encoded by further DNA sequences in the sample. CDR3 DNA: TGTGCCACGCGGCAGGGAATGAACACTGAAGCTTTCTTT. Translated, it gives CATRQGMNTEAFF. The gene calls are TRBV24-1 and TRBJ1-1; D might be TRBD1 (5 bases). This CDR3 spans 13 amino acids. The germline V gene has CDR1 KGHDR and CDR2 SFDVKD. The V gene lost 10 bases and the J gene lost 0 bases, with 11 bases spanning the gap.

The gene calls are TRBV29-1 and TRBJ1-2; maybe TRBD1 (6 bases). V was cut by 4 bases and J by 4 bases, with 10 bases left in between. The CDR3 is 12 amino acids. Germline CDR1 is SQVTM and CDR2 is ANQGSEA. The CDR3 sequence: CSVVQGTYGYTF. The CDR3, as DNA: TGCAGCGTTGTGCAGGGGACCTATGGCTACACCTTC.

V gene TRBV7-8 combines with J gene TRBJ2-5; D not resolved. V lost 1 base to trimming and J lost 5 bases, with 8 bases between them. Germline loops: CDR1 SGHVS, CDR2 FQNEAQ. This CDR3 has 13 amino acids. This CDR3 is CASSLGLSETQYF. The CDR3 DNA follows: TGTGCCAGCAGCTTAGGGCTATCGGAGACCCAGTACTTC.

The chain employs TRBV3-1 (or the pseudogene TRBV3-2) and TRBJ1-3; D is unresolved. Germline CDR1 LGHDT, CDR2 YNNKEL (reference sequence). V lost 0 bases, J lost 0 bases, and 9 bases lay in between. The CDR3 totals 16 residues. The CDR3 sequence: CASSQDKGYSGNTIYF. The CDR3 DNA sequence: TGTGCCAGCAGCCAAGATAAGGGCTACTCTGGAAACACCATATATTTT.

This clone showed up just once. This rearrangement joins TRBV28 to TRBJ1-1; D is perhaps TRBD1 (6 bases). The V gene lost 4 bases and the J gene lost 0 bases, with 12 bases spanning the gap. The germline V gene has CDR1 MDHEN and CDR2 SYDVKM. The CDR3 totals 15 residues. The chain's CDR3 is CASSYPGHLNTEAFF. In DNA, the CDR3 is TGTGCCAGCAGTTATCCGGGACACTTGAACACTGAAGCTTTCTTT.

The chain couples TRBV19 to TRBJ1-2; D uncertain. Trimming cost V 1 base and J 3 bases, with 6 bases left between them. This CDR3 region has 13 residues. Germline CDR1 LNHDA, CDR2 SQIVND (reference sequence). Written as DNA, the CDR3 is TGTGCCAGTAGTATAGGAACGGACTATGGCTACACCTTC. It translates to CASSIGTDYGYTF.

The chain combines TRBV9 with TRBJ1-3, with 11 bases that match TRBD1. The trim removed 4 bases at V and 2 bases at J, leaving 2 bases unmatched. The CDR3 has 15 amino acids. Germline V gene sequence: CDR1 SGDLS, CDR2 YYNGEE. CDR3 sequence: CASSQGQGAGNTIYF. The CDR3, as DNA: TGTGCCAGCAGCCAGGGACAGGGGGCTGGAAACACCATATATTTT. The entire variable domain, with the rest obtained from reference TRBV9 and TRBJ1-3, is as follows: DSGVTQTPKHLITATGQRVTLRCSPRSGDLSVYWYQQSLDQGLQFLIQYYNGEERAKGNILERFSAQQFPDLHSELNLSSLELGDSALYFCASSQGQGAGNTIYFGEGSWLTVV.

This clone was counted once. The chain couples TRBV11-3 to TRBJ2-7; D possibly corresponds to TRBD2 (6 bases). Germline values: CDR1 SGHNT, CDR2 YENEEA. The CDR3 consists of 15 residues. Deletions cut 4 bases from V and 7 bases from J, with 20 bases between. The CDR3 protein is CASSSNRGPEGEQYF. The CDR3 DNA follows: TGTGCCAGCAGCTCAAACCGGGGCCCGGAGGGGGAGCAGTACTTC.

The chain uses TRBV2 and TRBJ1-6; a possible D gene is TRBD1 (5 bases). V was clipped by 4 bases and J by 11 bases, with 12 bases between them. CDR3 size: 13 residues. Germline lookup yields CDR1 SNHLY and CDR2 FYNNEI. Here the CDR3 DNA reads TGTGCCAGCAGTGCCTTGACAGACCCACCCCTCCACTTT. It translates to CASSALTDPPLHF.

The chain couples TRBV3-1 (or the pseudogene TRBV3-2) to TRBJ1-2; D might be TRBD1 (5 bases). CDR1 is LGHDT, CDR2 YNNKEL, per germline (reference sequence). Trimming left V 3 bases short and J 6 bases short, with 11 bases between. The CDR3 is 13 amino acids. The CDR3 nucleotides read TGTGCCAGCAGCCACCGGGACTTCGATGGCTACACCTTC. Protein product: CASSHRDFDGYTF.

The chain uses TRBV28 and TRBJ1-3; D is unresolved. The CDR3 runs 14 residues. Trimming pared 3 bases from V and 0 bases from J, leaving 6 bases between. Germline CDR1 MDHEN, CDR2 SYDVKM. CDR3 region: CASSFYTSGNTIYF. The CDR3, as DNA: TGTGCCAGCAGTTTCTACACCTCTGGAAACACCATATATTTT.

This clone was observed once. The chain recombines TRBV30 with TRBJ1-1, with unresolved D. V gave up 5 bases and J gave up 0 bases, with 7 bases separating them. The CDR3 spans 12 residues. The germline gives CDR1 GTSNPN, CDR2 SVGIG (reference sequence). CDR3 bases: TGTGCCTGGGGGATTGTGAACACTGAAGCTTTCTTT. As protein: CAWGIVNTEAFF.